Listed below are T cell receptor beta chains from one sample, sequenced in a study of cytomegalovirus exposure and HLA in healthy donors. Libraries were prepared by immunoSEQ multiplex PCR; TCRdb keeps only in-frame clonotypes and omits some of them. This table has under 150,000 clones, over 75% appearing once. The specimen sequenced was PBMCs. These receptors all come from a young woman in good health and CMV-seronegative. The CDR3 runs from the conserved cysteine through the conserved F or W. The D gene is left open where the match is weak. Not every row has a clone size; where given, it reads once, few, many or a size class.

cdr3_nt cdr3_aa j_call v_call d_call clone_size
TGTGCCACCAGCAGGGGCATCCGGGACAGGGCGGCGGAAAAACTGTTTTTT CATSRGIRDRAAEKLFF TRBJ1-4 TRBV15 TRBD1 .
TGTGCCAGCAGTGACAGGGGCAATCAGCCCCAGCATTTT CASSDRGNQPQHF TRBJ1-5 TRBV6-1 . .
TGTGCCAGCAGTTACGAGGCTAACTATGGCTACACCTTC CASSYEANYGYTF TRBJ1-2 TRBV6-5 . .
TGTGCCAGCAGCGAGACCCAGGGGTTGGGCTACACCTTC CASSETQGLGYTF TRBJ1-2 TRBV11-3 . .
TGTGCCAGCAGTGAAGTCGGGACAGGGGATGGCTACACCTTC CASSEVGTGDGYTF TRBJ1-2 TRBV6-1 TRBD1 .
TGTGCCAGTAGCCAAGGGGGGGGACCCTACGAGCAGTACTTC CASSQGGGPYEQYF TRBJ2-7 TRBV19 . .
TGCGCCAGCAGCTTTCAGGGAAACACTGAAGCTTTCTTT CASSFQGNTEAFF TRBJ1-1 TRBV5-1 . .
TGCGCCAGCAGCTTAGACAGGGGGCGCGGGGATACGCAGTATTTT CASSLDRGRGDTQYF TRBJ2-3 TRBV5-1 TRBD1 .
TGCGCCAGCAGCTTGGCCGACAGGGGTCGGGAGACCCAGTACTTC CASSLADRGRETQYF TRBJ2-5 TRBV5-1 TRBD1 .
TGTGCCAGCAGCTCGGCAGGTATACGGGGGACGAACACTGAAGCTTTCTTT CASSSAGIRGTNTEAFF TRBJ1-1 TRBV7-2 . once
TGTGCCAGCAGCTTGGCAGGGTTCCCAGATACGCAGTATTTT CASSLAGFPDTQYF TRBJ2-3 TRBV11-3 . .
TGCGCCAGCAGCTCTGGGACAGCGAACACTGAAGCTTTCTTT CASSSGTANTEAFF TRBJ1-1 TRBV5-1 TRBD1 .
TGTGCCAGCAGTTTGGTATTAAGTAGCGGGTGGGAGCAGTACTTC CASSLVLSSGWEQYF TRBJ2-7 TRBV28 TRBD2 .
TGTGCCAGCAGTTTTTCAGGGGCCTACAATCAGCCCCAGCATTTT CASSFSGAYNQPQHF TRBJ1-5 TRBV28 . .
TGTGCCAGCAGTTACTCAACAGGTGTTAACACTGAAGCTTTCTTT CASSYSTGVNTEAFF TRBJ1-1 TRBV6-5 . .
TGTGCCAGCAGTGTAGGTTGGGAAACTAGCGGGAATCGTGTGCGGCAAGAGACCCAGTACTTC CASSVGWETSGNRVRQETQYF TRBJ2-5 TRBV2 TRBD2 once
TGTGCCAGCAGGGATACAGGGTCATATGGCTACACCTTC CASRDTGSYGYTF TRBJ1-2 TRBV2 . .
TGCGCCAGCAGCCAGATGGGACTTAAGACAGATACGCAGTATTTT CASSQMGLKTDTQYF TRBJ2-3 TRBV4-1 . .
TGTGCCAGCAGACCGGGGACAGGGGGCTTTGGCAATCAGCCCCAGCATTTT CASRPGTGGFGNQPQHF TRBJ1-5 TRBV28 TRBD1 .
TGTGCCAGCAGGGGAGGAGGGGAGACCCAGTACTTC CASRGGGETQYF TRBJ2-5 TRBV28 . .
TGTGCCAGCAGCTTGCCGGGACAGGGTAGGACTGAAGCTTTCTTT CASSLPGQGRTEAFF TRBJ1-1 TRBV7-8 TRBD1 .
TGTGCCAGCAGCTCGCCAGGACAGGCGTCCTACGAGCAGTACTTC CASSSPGQASYEQYF TRBJ2-7 TRBV7-9 TRBD1 .
TGTGCCATCAGATCAGAGGTCCATGAGCAGTTCTTC CAIRSEVHEQFF TRBJ2-1 TRBV10-3 . .
TGTGCCAGCACATTTCCGGGAGGGTACAATGAGCAGTTCTTC CASTFPGGYNEQFF TRBJ2-1 TRBV6-5 TRBD2 .
TGTGCCAGCAGCCTCCCTAGCGGGAGTGTGAAAGATACGCAGTATTTT CASSLPSGSVKDTQYF TRBJ2-3 TRBV11-2 TRBD2 .
TGTGCCAGCAGTCTAAGACTAGCGGGTCAAGAGACCCAGTACTTC CASSLRLAGQETQYF TRBJ2-5 TRBV6-1 TRBD2 .
TGTGCCAGCAGCTTAGATGGACCGGGACAGGGTAGGGAAGAGACCCAGTACTTC CASSLDGPGQGREETQYF TRBJ2-5 TRBV7-9 TRBD1 .
TGTGCCAGCAGCTTGTCCGGGACAGGGGGGATCTATGGCTACACCTTC CASSLSGTGGIYGYTF TRBJ1-2 TRBV5-5 TRBD1 .
TGTGCCAGCAGTTTACGCGGACAGGGGGCCGGCAATCAGCCCCAGCATTTT CASSLRGQGAGNQPQHF TRBJ1-5 TRBV27 TRBD1 .
TGCGCCAGCAGCCGAACCGGGACACGGGGAGCTAATGAAAAACTGTTTTTT CASSRTGTRGANEKLFF TRBJ1-4 TRBV4-3 . .
TGTGCCATCAGTGTCGACAGCCCTAGCAATCAGCCCCAGCATTTT CAISVDSPSNQPQHF TRBJ1-5 TRBV10-3 . once
TGTGCCAGCAGCTTAGAGCGGAACAATCAGCCCCAGCATTTT CASSLERNNQPQHF TRBJ1-5 TRBV7-2 . .
TGTGCCAGCAGTTCGCAGGGAGGGGACCGCTACACCTTC CASSSQGGDRYTF TRBJ1-2 TRBV6-1 . .
TGTGCCAGCTCACTAGGACAGGGGGCTAAAACTGAAGCTTTCTTT CASSLGQGAKTEAFF TRBJ1-1 TRBV18 TRBD1 .
TGTGCCAGCAGCCGCGGGCATAACTATGGCTACACCTTC CASSRGHNYGYTF TRBJ1-2 TRBV7-2 . .
TGTGCCAGCAGCGCGACAGGGGTTAACTATGGCTACACCTTC CASSATGVNYGYTF TRBJ1-2 TRBV11-3 TRBD1 .
TGTGCCAGCAGTGACGTGACAGGGGCGCCAGGAGAGCAGTACTTC CASSDVTGAPGEQYF TRBJ2-7 TRBV2 TRBD1 .
TGTGCCAGCAGCTTGCTCTCCGGGGGGGGGCGTAATGAGCAGTTCTTC CASSLLSGGGRNEQFF TRBJ2-1 TRBV7-9 TRBD2 .
TGTGCCAGCAGCTGGGGACAGATAAACACTGAAGCTTTCTTT CASSWGQINTEAFF TRBJ1-1 TRBV7-9 TRBD1 .
TGTGCCAGCAGTGAACACATACAGGGGGCGCGGTACAATGAGCAGTTCTTC CASSEHIQGARYNEQFF TRBJ2-1 TRBV6-1 TRBD1 .
TGTGCCAGCAGCTCCACCCGGACAGGGGGAGAGACCCAGTACTTC CASSSTRTGGETQYF TRBJ2-5 TRBV7-2 TRBD1 .
TGCGCCAGCAGCCAACGGTCCGCGACAGCCTACGAGCAGTACTTC CASSQRSATAYEQYF TRBJ2-7 TRBV5-1 . .
TGCGCCAGCAGCCGAACCCACGATAGACAGGCAAACACTGAAGCTTTCTTT CASSRTHDRQANTEAFF TRBJ1-1 TRBV4-3 . few
TGTGCCAGCAGCTTCAGTCTTCAGTACTTC CASSFSLQYF TRBJ2-7 TRBV5-8 . .
TGTGCCAGCAGCCGACCCGACAGGGCGAACACCGGGGAGCTGTTTTTT CASSRPDRANTGELFF TRBJ2-2 TRBV7-2 TRBD1 once
TGTGCCAGCAGTTTCAGGGGGGTAGGCAACACCATATATTTT CASSFRGVGNTIYF TRBJ1-3 TRBV28 TRBD1 few
TGTGCCAGTACGCGGCTAGGCACAGATACGCAGTATTTT CASTRLGTDTQYF TRBJ2-3 TRBV19 . .